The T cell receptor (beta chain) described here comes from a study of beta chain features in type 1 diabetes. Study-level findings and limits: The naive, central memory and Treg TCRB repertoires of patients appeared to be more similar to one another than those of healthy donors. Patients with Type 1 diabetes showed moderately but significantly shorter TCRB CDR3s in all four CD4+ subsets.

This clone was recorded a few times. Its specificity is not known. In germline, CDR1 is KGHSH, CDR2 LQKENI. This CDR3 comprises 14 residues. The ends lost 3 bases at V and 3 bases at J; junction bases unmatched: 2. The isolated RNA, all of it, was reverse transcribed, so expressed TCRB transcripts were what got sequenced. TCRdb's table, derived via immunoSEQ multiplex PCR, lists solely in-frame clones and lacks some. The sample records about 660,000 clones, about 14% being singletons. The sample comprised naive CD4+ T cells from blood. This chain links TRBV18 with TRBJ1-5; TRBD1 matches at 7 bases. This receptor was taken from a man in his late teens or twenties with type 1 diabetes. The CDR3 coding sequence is TGTGCCAGCTCACCCACAGGGGACAATCAGCCCCAGCATTTT. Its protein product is CASSPTGDNQPQHF.